The 10 T cell receptor beta chains presented below share a single source sample, sequenced in a study of OX40 agonist ivuxolimab in advanced cancers. Some clones are missing from TCRdb's copy, which holds only in-frame ones; the method was immunoSEQ multiplex PCR. The sample shows nearly 50,000 clones, 70% to 90% of them seen only once. The sequencing used CD4+ or CD8+ T cells sorted from blood, collected in a trial of the OX40 agonist ivuxolimab. Receptors originate from an adult with an advanced solid tumor such as melanoma, head and neck, liver or kidney cancer.

The V and J genes are TRBV30 and TRBJ2-4; 9 bases are shared with TRBD1. Germline loops: CDR1 GTSNPN, CDR2 SVGIG (reference sequence). This CDR3 is built from 13 residues. The J segment lost 6 bases and the V segment lost 4 bases, leaving 4 bases of the junction unmatched. The CDR3 loop reads CAWNRQGGNIQYF. The CDR3 coding sequence is TGTGCCTGGAATAGACAGGGGGGAAACATTCAGTACTTC.

V usage is TRBV10-3 and J usage is TRBJ2-4, with 8 bases matching TRBD2. V trimming: 10 bases; J trimming: 8 bases; junction bases outside the gene matches: 16. The CDR3 covers 15 residues. Germline CDR1 ENHRY, CDR2 SYGVKD. The CDR3 DNA reads as TGTGCCACTAGGCAAGCGGGAGTTAGTGGAGACATTCAGTACTTC. Encoded protein: CATRQAGVSGDIQYF.

The rearrangement joins TRBV7-2 to TRBJ1-3; 12 nucleotides match TRBD1. CDR1 is SGHTA and CDR2 is FQGNSA in the germline V gene. The V and J ends lost 1 base and 8 bases, in that order; junction bases with no gene match: 3. This CDR3 spans 15 amino acids. The CDR3 spells CASSLDGTGGYTIYF. CDR3 coding DNA: TGTGCCAGCAGCTTAGATGGGACAGGGGGCTACACCATATATTTT.

This chain uses TRBV11-2 with TRBJ2-7; possible D gene TRBD2, 7 bases. This CDR3 is 16 amino acids long. CDR1 and CDR2 (germline): SGHAT, FQNNGV. Trimming removed 4 bases from V and 3 bases from J, with 19 bases in between. The CDR3 reads CASSWGGTPILYEQYF. CDR3 DNA: TGTGCCAGCAGCTGGGGAGGGACACCAATCCTCTACGAGCAGTACTTC.

This clone was counted a single time. This chain uses TRBV18 with TRBJ2-7; maybe TRBD1 (5 bases). Germline-derived CDR1 and CDR2 are KGHSH and LQKENI. The CDR3 covers 15 residues. V was trimmed by 0 bases and J by 0 bases, leaving 9 bases between them. Written as DNA, the CDR3 is TGTGCCAGCTCACCACCGACAGCGAACTCCTACGAGCAGTACTTC. As protein: CASSPPTANSYEQYF.

This sequence joins TRBV6-1 and TRBJ2-3, with D uncertain. The V end was cut by 0 bases, the J end by 5 bases, with 6 bases between. The CDR3 is made up of 13 amino acids. Germline assignment: CDR1 MNHNS and CDR2 SASEGT. CDR3 region: CASSEAWGDTQYF. CDR3 nucleotides: TGTGCCAGCAGTGAAGCTTGGGGAGATACGCAGTATTTT.

This CDR3 reads CASSLELAGVYEQYF. In nucleotides, the CDR3 is TGTGCCAGCAGCTTAGAGCTAGCGGGAGTATACGAGCAGTACTTC. The chain combines TRBV11-2 with TRBJ2-7; TRBD2 aligns across 10 bases. From germline, CDR1 is SGHAT and CDR2 FQNNGV. This CDR3 has 15 amino acids. V was pared by 0 bases and J by 4 bases, with 3 bases of the junction left unmatched.

This clone was detected only once. The chain carries TRBV7-2 and TRBJ2-3; no definite D call. The CDR3 has 14 amino acids. Germline V gives CDR1 SGHTA, CDR2 FQGNSA. Trimming stripped 5 bases from V and 0 bases from J, with 9 bases between. CDR3 sequence (DNA): TGTGCCAGCAGCCCCACGACTAGCACAGATACGCAGTATTTT. Protein: CASSPTTSTDTQYF.

CDR3 sequence: CASSLSYAGDSYNEQFF. The CDR3 nucleotides read TGTGCCAGCAGCTTATCGTATGCGGGAGACTCCTACAATGAGCAGTTCTTC. V is TRBV7-8 and J is TRBJ2-1; 7 positions agree with TRBD2. The CDR3 is 17 amino acids. CDR1 is SGHVS and CDR2 is FQNEAQ in the germline V gene. Germline trimming cut 2 bases from V and 0 bases from J; bases unmatched to any gene: 7.

This rearrangement joins TRBV30 to TRBJ1-6; D unclear. This CDR3 has 12 residues. Germline CDR1 reads GTSNPN; CDR2 reads SVGIG (reference sequence). V was trimmed by 3 bases and J by 6 bases, leaving 6 bases between them. This CDR3 is CAWRGGNSPLHF. CDR3 DNA: TGTGCCTGGAGGGGCGGTAATTCACCCCTCCACTTT. Complete variable domain (other parts from reference TRBV30 and TRBJ1-6): SQTIHQWPATLVQPVGSPLSLECTVEGTSNPNLYWYRQAAGRGLQLLFYSVGIGQISSEVPQNLSASRPQDRQFILSSKKLLLSDSGFYLCAWRGGNSPLHFGNGTRLTVT.